This T cell receptor beta chain stems from a study of cytomegalovirus exposure and HLA in healthy donors. The study, taken as a whole, reports: Several V segments, TRBV6-2 and TRBV6-3 among them, could not be told apart and were dropped. Near-uniform donor sequencing depth was presumed by presence/absence analyses.

Germline CDR1 SEHNR, CDR2 FQNEAQ (reference sequence). The CDR3 covers 13 residues. The ends were cut back, 1 base at V and 4 bases at J, with 7 bases in the middle. A few counts support this clone. The antigen remains undetermined. Other DNA sequences of this sample code for an identical CDR3. This PCR relied on a set of 60 Vbeta primers and 13 Jbeta primers. Profiling relied on immunoSEQ multiplex PCR, and the TCRdb table lists in-frame clones only, not all of them. The repertoire holds some 110,000 clones, roughly three fifths seen once, with under 9% in the top ten. The receptor comes from a woman between 35 and 50 years old in good health and CMV-seropositive. Sequenced: PBMCs. This rearrangement joins TRBV7-9 to TRBJ2-5, with D perhaps matching TRBD1 (6 bases). In DNA, the CDR3 is TGTGCCAGCAGCTTAGGGGGGCGAGAGACCCAGTACTTC. This sequence encodes CASSLGGRETQYF.